The source of this TCR beta chain is a study (dated by TCRdb to between 2015 and 2017). For the study in its entirety: The study set out to test whether tumor-infiltrating Tregs in breast cancer get recruited from blood Tregs or are instead converted in situ from other CD4+ T cell subsets.

The germline V gene encodes CDR1 SGHRS and CDR2 YFSETQ. The CDR3 starts with the cysteine, ends with the phenylalanine, and has 16 residues. Left in the record is the CDR3 DNA by itself, 48 bases read in frame from the first base. The V and J ends are trimmed by 7 bases and 3 bases, leaving 22 bases between them. Amplification of full-length TCR variable regions was done by 5' RACE PCR using constant-region reverse primers, and this step was followed by semi-nested PCR with Nested Universal Primer A. Using the ReliaPrep RNA Cell Miniprep System, total RNA was extracted, and the SMARTer RACE 5'/3' Kit was then used to reverse transcribe the RNA into 5'RACE-ready cDNA. An Illumina MiSeq was used to sequence the full-length TCR alpha and beta libraries, which had been barcoded with multiplex adaptors. Turning to the authors' computational methods: For each of nine subset-tissue groups, sequencing data from the five patients were pooled, and the groups were compared by unsupervised clustering of TCR gene usage. The Morisita-Horn index, with shared sequences weighted by their contribution to each repertoire, was used to calculate repertoire similarity. The public reads were reanalyzed by TCRdb: fastp trimming at Q25, MiXCR alignment, in-frame beta chains only. Identical CDR3 protein sequences are pooled into one entry, listed with their most common genes and DNA. The V and J calls here are based on TCRdb, not the publication. The sample table shows some 64,000 distinct CDR3 sequences, and around a fifth are seen once. The biggest ten clones account for 2.5% to 3.5% of the sample.

The memory CD4+ T cell population was isolated based on a CD4+CD45RO+CD25- phenotype. Tregs, naive and memory CD4+ T cells from tumor, blood and ipsilateral draining lymph nodes of five breast cancer patients underwent full-length TCR alpha and beta sequencing. Tumor tissue and lymph nodes obtained from ipsilateral axillary dissection were perfused with PBS, minced and then digested with collagenase I and hyaluronidase. Ficoll density gradient centrifugation was used to isolate mononuclear cells from either lymph nodes or 50 ml of peripheral blood. A purity exceeding 90% was confirmed by FACS for the sorted cell populations. What the research found in general, with its limitations: Tumor memory CD4+ T cell TCR gene usage was found to cluster with blood and lymph node memory CD4+ cells and with lymph node naive CD4+ cells. The larger-cohort validation was restricted to a single TCR beta V-J rearrangement rather than whole repertoires. The TCR alpha and beta sequences of tumor-infiltrating Tregs showed the greatest overlap with tumor naive CD4+ T cells, followed by blood naive CD4+ T cells.

Details on this clonotype: There is no known antigen for this receptor. No qualities accompany the bases; no much larger clone lies one base away.

The chain joins TRBV5-1 to TRBJ2-5; TRBD2 is perhaps the D gene, given 6 matching bases. Sequencing input: memory CD4+ T cells sorted from a lymph node. The intended sense of this specimen's cell subset or site label: memory CD4+ T cells, CD4+CD45RO+CD25-. The clonotype was recovered from a female donor with breast cancer. The DNA sequence reads TGCGCCAGCTCCTTTGGGGAAGGAGGGCGGGAAGAGACCCAGTACTTC. The encoded protein is CASSFGEGGREETQYF. The full variable domain, with segments outside the CDR3 supplied by the reference TRBV5-1 and TRBJ2-5 proteins, appears as KAGVTQTPRYLIKTRGQQVTLSCSPISGHRSVSWYQQTPGQGLQFLFEYFSETQRNKGNFPGRFSGRQFSNSRSEMNVSTLELGDSALYLCASSFGEGGREETQYFGPGTRLLVL.